This TCR beta chain was sequenced during a study of blood T cells in healthy people across ages. Whole-study results and caveats: The donors' CMV status was not determined, possibly confounding changes in expanded clonotypes.

This clonotype was detected a few times. The antigen is not known. Next came a second PCR, run for about 7 to 12 cycles, which used a sample-barcoded 5' primer along with a J-beta primer mix. TCRdb processed the 5' RACE reads anew with MiXCR; each CDR3 protein has one entry. Here the sample spans about 930,000 distinct CDR3 sequences, roughly 29% being singletons. The germline V gene has CDR1 SGHTA and CDR2 FQGNSA. Trimming stripped 5 bases from V and 4 bases from J, with 17 bases between. The CDR3 has 15 amino acids. Another study also made use of these data, one on T cells of mothers and their children. That paper states: Donors comprised a few healthy Caucasian mothers plus their six children. Sample barcodes and 2-4 random nucleotides came from the second PCR's M1S primer.

Sequencing input: blood. This TCR derives from a woman aged 40-49 years in good health. This chain uses TRBV7-2 with TRBJ1-1, with D hard to call. The CDR3 sequence is CASSPLYSGGTEAFF. The CDR3, as DNA: TGTGCCAGCAGCCCCCTTTACAGCGGCGGCACTGAAGCTTTCTTT.